Listed below are T cell receptor beta chains from one sample, sequenced in a study of blood T cells in healthy people across ages. MiXCR was run by TCRdb on the 5' RACE reads, yielding one entry per CDR3 protein. The sample has roughly 1,500,000 distinct CDR3 sequences; around two fifths are singletons. Sequencing input: blood. The source of these receptors is a woman younger than 30 in good health. The conserved cysteine and the conserved F or W are not part of the CDR3 here. Each record gives: V gene, CDR3 length, D gene, CDR3 protein. D genes are given only for firm matches.

TRBV3-1	10	-	ASSHKFYEQY
TRBV5-5	13	-	ASSPNGGRGDGYT
TRBV2	10	-	ASSGIRYEQY
TRBV5-1	13	TRBD1	ASSLADRGSDTQY
TRBV10-1	11	-	ASHPGFSYEQY
TRBV5-1	12	TRBD2	ASSFERDIYEQY
TRBV3-1	13	-	ASSQGRGLNYGYT
TRBV6-2/TRBV6-3	12	TRBD1	ASSLGQRNQPQH
TRBV6-6	12	TRBD2	ATTDGGRADTQY
TRBV20-1	14	TRBD2	SASLGLAGATGTQY
TRBV20-1	14	TRBD2	SASAPGLAGVNEQF
TRBV12-3/TRBV12-4	10	-	ACTPGTYEQY
TRBV20-1	11	-	SATDTALGEQY
TRBV21-1	10	-	AEKWSSYEQY
TRBV4-1	13	TRBD2	ASSQGGLAAYEQF
TRBV15	13	-	ATSRPDSVLARQF
TRBV10-1	11	-	ASSRKVLYGYT
TRBV5-1	13	-	ASSLIRVGDSPLH